The rows below give T cell receptor beta chains drawn from one sample of a study of T cell repertoires in cytomegalovirus infection. For these TCRs, the target antigens are not known. TCRdb re-called the reads through MiXCR, storing one row per CDR3 protein. The sample has 95,000 to 150,000 distinct CDR3 sequences, over 30% seen once. The sequencing used CD8+ T cells from cultured PBMCs, collected from culture after CMV antigen stimulation. The receptors were gathered from a human donor in good health (CMV status not recorded). Some clones in this sample may be carry-over from other donors' samples. The CDR3 runs from the conserved cysteine through the conserved F or W. D genes are given only for firm matches. Expanded clones are given a class, and other clones once, few, many or no size at all.

j_call d_call clone_size v_call cdr3_aa cdr3_nt
TRBJ1-1 - few TRBV6-2/TRBV6-3 CASTNLGAEAFF TGTGCCAGCACGAACCTCGGGGCTGAAGCTTTCTTT
TRBJ2-7 TRBD1 medium-sized TRBV4-1 CASSQGPGQRTEQYF TGCGCCAGCAGCCAAGGTCCGGGACAGAGGACCGAGCAGTACTTC
TRBJ2-1 TRBD1 - TRBV7-9 CASSGSAGGWDNPNEQFF TGTGCCAGCAGCGGGTCGGCAGGGGGATGGGACAATCCAAATGAGCAGTTCTTC
TRBJ2-7 - many TRBV6-1 CASSSPVGRAYEQYF TGTGCCAGCAGCTCTCCGGTGGGGAGAGCCTACGAGCAGTACTTC
TRBJ1-2 - - TRBV4-1 CASSQQGEGHGYTF TGCGCCAGCAGCCAACAAGGAGAAGGGCATGGCTACACCTTC
TRBJ2-3 - - TRBV10-3 CALGRDGTQYF TGTGCCTTGGGGCGGGATGGTACGCAGTATTTT
TRBJ1-1 - - TRBV6-6 CASSSQVSMNTEAFF TGTGCCAGCAGTTCACAGGTATCCATGAACACTGAAGCTTTCTTT
TRBJ2-1 - few TRBV6-1 CASSYVRVRAGEEQFF TGTGCCAGCAGTTATGTTCGGGTTCGAGCGGGCGAGGAGCAGTTCTTC
TRBJ2-1 - few TRBV4-2 CASSHLGNEQFF TGTGCCAGCAGCCATCTCGGGAATGAGCAGTTCTTC
TRBJ1-6 TRBD1 - TRBV27 CASRYDRGSSPLHF TGTGCCAGCCGCTACGACAGGGGCAGCTCACCCCTCCACTTT
TRBJ2-3 - - TRBV7-6 CASSRDGDTQYF TGTGCCAGCAGCCGGGACGGAGATACGCAGTATTTT
TRBJ2-2 - many TRBV7-2 CASSFPGPRGELFF TGTGCCAGCAGCTTCCCGGGGCCCCGGGGGGAGCTGTTTTTT
TRBJ2-1 TRBD2 many TRBV7-8 CASTGTSLNEQFF TGTGCCAGCACCGGGACTAGTCTCAATGAGCAGTTCTTC
TRBJ2-7 - - TRBV11-1 CASSLAQTREQYF TGTGCCAGCAGCTTAGCGCAAACCAGGGAGCAGTACTTC
TRBJ2-2 - few TRBV6-2/TRBV6-3 CASSYPLAWSNTGELFF TGTGCCAGCAGTTACCCACTAGCTTGGTCGAACACCGGGGAGCTGTTTTTT
TRBJ1-2 TRBD1 - TRBV5-1 CASSSAQIRQGAFGGYTF TGCGCCAGCAGCTCGGCCCAAATACGACAGGGGGCTTTCGGTGGCTACACCTTC
TRBJ1-1 TRBD1 few TRBV28 CASWFWDRGVNTEAFF TGTGCCAGTTGGTTTTGGGACAGGGGGGTAAACACTGAAGCTTTCTTT
TRBJ2-2 - many TRBV27 CASMWNTGELFF TGTGCCAGCATGTGGAACACCGGGGAGCTGTTTTTT
TRBJ2-7 - - TRBV7-9 CASSARGVVHEQYF TGTGCCAGCAGCGCGAGAGGTGTCGTCCACGAGCAGTACTTC
TRBJ1-2 - few TRBV4-2 CASSQDAGNGYTF TGTGCCAGCAGCCAAGATGCAGGGAACGGCTACACCTTC
TRBJ2-5 - many TRBV7-2 CASSLGPGLQETQYF TGTGCCAGCAGCTTAGGGCCGGGACTCCAAGAGACCCAGTACTTC
TRBJ2-5 TRBD2 - TRBV5-4 CASSLVPPSGGAETQYF TGTGCCAGCAGCTTGGTTCCTCCCAGCGGGGGGGCGGAGACCCAGTACTTC
TRBJ2-1 - once TRBV19 CASRLQGGSLWNEQFF TGTGCCAGTAGGCTACAGGGGGGGTCGCTTTGGAATGAGCAGTTCTTC
TRBJ1-1 - - TRBV5-1 CASSDTNTEAFF TGCGCCAGCAGCGATACGAACACTGAAGCTTTCTTT
TRBJ1-2 - many TRBV27 CASSPSGTEYGYTF TGTGCCAGCAGTCCTTCCGGGACGGAGTATGGCTACACCTTC
TRBJ1-2 - - TRBV11-2 CASSYKGGYGYTF TGTGCCAGCAGCTATAAAGGGGGCTATGGCTACACCTTC